A selection of T cell receptor beta chains follows, all from one sample in a study of blood T cell repertoires in COVID-19. Clones were read by immunoSEQ multiplex PCR, and TCRdb kept only the in-frame ones, dropping some. The sample lists about 230,000 clones; approximately 84% were seen once. The sequenced sample consisted of peripheral blood. The receptors come from a woman older than 75 with acute or convalescent COVID-19. Both conserved end residues are part of each CDR3. D genes are given only for firm matches. Some rows mark clone size as missing; the rest say once, few, many or name a class of expanded clone.

d_call: TRBD1; j_call: TRBJ2-2; v_call: TRBV11-3; clone_size: .; cdr3_nt: TGTGCCAGCAAACAGGGGACGGACACCGGGGAGCTGTTTTTT; cdr3_aa: CASKQGTDTGELFF
d_call: TRBD1; j_call: TRBJ2-2; v_call: TRBV5-1; clone_size: .; cdr3_nt: TGCGCCAGCAGCTCCACCGGACAGGGCTACACCGGGGAGCTGTTTTTT; cdr3_aa: CASSSTGQGYTGELFF
d_call: .; j_call: TRBJ1-5; v_call: TRBV19; clone_size: .; cdr3_nt: TGTGCCAGTAGCCAGGACAATAGCAATCAGCCCCAGCATTTT; cdr3_aa: CASSQDNSNQPQHF
d_call: TRBD2; j_call: TRBJ2-3; v_call: TRBV7-9; clone_size: .; cdr3_nt: TGTGCCAGCACCCCAAGTAGGGCTAGCGGGAGTTCTCTCACAGATACGCAGTATTTT; cdr3_aa: CASTPSRASGSSLTDTQYF
d_call: .; j_call: TRBJ2-3; v_call: TRBV5-8; clone_size: many; cdr3_nt: TGTGCCAGCAGCTTGGGGCGCGGGTCGGGGGTCACAGATACGCAGTATTTT; cdr3_aa: CASSLGRGSGVTDTQYF
d_call: TRBD1; j_call: TRBJ1-2; v_call: TRBV5-1; clone_size: .; cdr3_nt: TGCGCCAGCAGCTTGGGAGACAGGGGGGATGGCTACACCTTC; cdr3_aa: CASSLGDRGDGYTF
d_call: TRBD2; j_call: TRBJ2-1; v_call: TRBV6-6; clone_size: .; cdr3_nt: TGTGCCAGCAGTCCTCCCCCGAGTCTCCAGGGGCAATCTAGCGGGTCTAGCTCCTACAATGAGCAGTTCTTC; cdr3_aa: CASSPPPSLQGQSSGSSSYNEQFF
d_call: TRBD1; j_call: TRBJ1-4; v_call: TRBV7-9; clone_size: once; cdr3_nt: TGTGCCAGCGAACGGGACAGGGCTGAAAAACTGTTTTTT; cdr3_aa: CASERDRAEKLFF
d_call: .; j_call: TRBJ1-1; v_call: TRBV6-5; clone_size: .; cdr3_nt: TGTGCCAGCAGTTATTTGTCAGGGCCAACGAATGAAGCTTTCTTT; cdr3_aa: CASSYLSGPTNEAFF
d_call: TRBD1; j_call: TRBJ1-1; v_call: TRBV6-5; clone_size: .; cdr3_nt: TGTGCCAGCAGGCGATCAGGGGGCCAAGGTGAAGCTTTCTTT; cdr3_aa: CASRRSGGQGEAFF
d_call: TRBD1; j_call: TRBJ1-2; v_call: TRBV15; clone_size: .; cdr3_nt: TGTGCCACCAGCGGCGGGACAGGGGGAAGCTACACCTTC; cdr3_aa: CATSGGTGGSYTF
d_call: TRBD2; j_call: TRBJ2-5; v_call: TRBV5-4; clone_size: .; cdr3_nt: TGTGCCAGCAGCTCCCCCGGGGGTCGGGGGGGTCAAGAGACCCAGTACTTC; cdr3_aa: CASSSPGGRGGQETQYF
d_call: .; j_call: TRBJ1-5; v_call: TRBV19; clone_size: .; cdr3_nt: TGTGCCAGTAGTGGGCAGGGGAGAGGCCCCCAGCATTTT; cdr3_aa: CASSGQGRGPQHF
d_call: TRBD2; j_call: TRBJ2-1; v_call: TRBV5-1; clone_size: once; cdr3_nt: TGCGCCAGCAGCATTAGCGGGAGAGAGTACAATGAGCAGTTCTTC; cdr3_aa: CASSISGREYNEQFF
d_call: .; j_call: TRBJ2-3; v_call: TRBV2; clone_size: .; cdr3_nt: TGTGCCAGCAGTGAGGTTCGACTGCATTTT; cdr3_aa: CASSEVRLHF
d_call: .; j_call: TRBJ2-7; v_call: TRBV10-1; clone_size: .; cdr3_nt: TGCGCCAGCAGTGAGTCGCGGCAGGGGGGATTCGAGCAGTACTTC; cdr3_aa: CASSESRQGGFEQYF
d_call: .; j_call: TRBJ2-2; v_call: TRBV3-1/TRBV3-2; clone_size: .; cdr3_nt: TGTGCCAGCAGCCCCAGTTCAGGTGCTACAGGCGGTCTGTTTTTT; cdr3_aa: CASSPSSGATGGLFF
d_call: .; j_call: TRBJ2-5; v_call: TRBV6-1; clone_size: .; cdr3_nt: TGTGCCAGCAGTGAAGCGACAGGATGGGAGACCCAGTACTTC; cdr3_aa: CASSEATGWETQYF
d_call: TRBD1; j_call: TRBJ1-1; v_call: TRBV29-1; clone_size: .; cdr3_nt: TGCAGCGTTGTCAGGGGGAGAAACACTGAAGCTTTCTTT; cdr3_aa: CSVVRGRNTEAFF
d_call: TRBD1; j_call: TRBJ1-2; v_call: TRBV11-2; clone_size: few; cdr3_nt: TGTGCCAGCAGCCCCGGACAGGGGGCAGGCTATGGCTACACCTTC; cdr3_aa: CASSPGQGAGYGYTF
d_call: .; j_call: TRBJ2-1; v_call: TRBV5-1; clone_size: .; cdr3_nt: TGCGCCAGCAGCTTGCTAGTATTGGATGAGCAGTTCTTC; cdr3_aa: CASSLLVLDEQFF
d_call: .; j_call: TRBJ2-6; v_call: TRBV6-6; clone_size: .; cdr3_nt: TGTGCCAGCAGCGAGGGCGGGGGGGCCAACGTCCTGACTTTC; cdr3_aa: CASSEGGGANVLTF
d_call: .; j_call: TRBJ2-7; v_call: TRBV2; clone_size: .; cdr3_nt: TGTGCCAGTGCCTATTCTTACGAGCAGTACTTC; cdr3_aa: CASAYSYEQYF
d_call: TRBD1; j_call: TRBJ1-2; v_call: TRBV6-1; clone_size: .; cdr3_nt: TGTGCCAGCAGTGAACAGGGGGGCTATGGCTACACCTTC; cdr3_aa: CASSEQGGYGYTF
d_call: .; j_call: TRBJ2-7; v_call: TRBV6-5; clone_size: .; cdr3_nt: TGTGCCAGCAGTTCCGGGCCGGACAGTTACGAGCAGTACTTC; cdr3_aa: CASSSGPDSYEQYF
d_call: .; j_call: TRBJ1-1; v_call: TRBV2; clone_size: .; cdr3_nt: TGTGCCGGACTACTGATGAACACTGAAGCTTTCTTT; cdr3_aa: CAGLLMNTEAFF
d_call: TRBD1; j_call: TRBJ2-7; v_call: TRBV18; clone_size: .; cdr3_nt: TGTGCCAGCTCACTATACAGGGGCGAGCAGTACTTC; cdr3_aa: CASSLYRGEQYF
d_call: TRBD2; j_call: TRBJ2-5; v_call: TRBV5-1; clone_size: .; cdr3_nt: TGCGCCAGCAGCCAGGGACTAGCGGGAGGGTGGGAAGAGACCCAGTACTTC; cdr3_aa: CASSQGLAGGWEETQYF
d_call: TRBD1; j_call: TRBJ2-7; v_call: TRBV5-1; clone_size: once; cdr3_nt: TGCGCCAGCACCCCCCTCGGCTCCGGGACAGGGGTTCTCGAGCAGTACTTC; cdr3_aa: CASTPLGSGTGVLEQYF
d_call: .; j_call: TRBJ2-7; v_call: TRBV24-1; clone_size: .; cdr3_nt: TGTGCCACCAGTGATTTGCTAGGATACGAGCAGTACTTC; cdr3_aa: CATSDLLGYEQYF
d_call: TRBD2; j_call: TRBJ2-3; v_call: TRBV29-1; clone_size: .; cdr3_nt: TGCAGCGTTGAGGGGGGGACCACAGATACGCAGTATTTT; cdr3_aa: CSVEGGTTDTQYF
d_call: .; j_call: TRBJ1-4; v_call: TRBV7-9; clone_size: .; cdr3_nt: TGTGCCAGCAGCTTAGCACAGGGTGGAGAAAAACTGTTTTTT; cdr3_aa: CASSLAQGGEKLFF
d_call: TRBD1; j_call: TRBJ2-1; v_call: TRBV29-1; clone_size: .; cdr3_nt: TGCAGCGTGGAAGTGAACCGGGACAGGGGGCAGAATGAGCAGTTCTTC; cdr3_aa: CSVEVNRDRGQNEQFF
d_call: TRBD1; j_call: TRBJ1-1; v_call: TRBV19; clone_size: few; cdr3_nt: TGTGCCAGTCTTCCGACAGGGGTGAACACTGAAGCTTTCTTT; cdr3_aa: CASLPTGVNTEAFF
d_call: TRBD1; j_call: TRBJ2-2; v_call: TRBV18; clone_size: .; cdr3_nt: TGTGCCAGCTCACTAGACAGGGACGCCGGGGAGCTGTTTTTT; cdr3_aa: CASSLDRDAGELFF
d_call: .; j_call: TRBJ1-1; v_call: TRBV29-1; clone_size: .; cdr3_nt: TGCAGCGTTGGGGGAAGGACAGTTGAAGCTTTCTTT; cdr3_aa: CSVGGRTVEAFF
d_call: TRBD1; j_call: TRBJ2-2; v_call: TRBV19; clone_size: .; cdr3_nt: TGTGCCAGTAGTATCCAGGGGGCGAACACCGGGGAGCTGTTTTTT; cdr3_aa: CASSIQGANTGELFF
d_call: .; j_call: TRBJ2-3; v_call: TRBV11-2; clone_size: .; cdr3_nt: TGTGCCAGCAGCCAGCCCAGGGCGGCCAGCACAGATACGCAGTATTTT; cdr3_aa: CASSQPRAASTDTQYF
d_call: .; j_call: TRBJ2-7; v_call: TRBV5-1; clone_size: .; cdr3_nt: TGCGCCAGCAGCTTAACAGGGCAGAGTTATTACGAGCAGTACTTC; cdr3_aa: CASSLTGQSYYEQYF
d_call: TRBD1; j_call: TRBJ2-3; v_call: TRBV29-1; clone_size: .; cdr3_nt: TGCAGCGTTGAAATACAGGGGATAAGCACAGATACGCAGTATTTT; cdr3_aa: CSVEIQGISTDTQYF
d_call: .; j_call: TRBJ2-3; v_call: TRBV15; clone_size: .; cdr3_nt: TGTGCCACCGAACTGGTTCTTGGGCGCACAGATACGCAGTATTTT; cdr3_aa: CATELVLGRTDTQYF
d_call: .; j_call: TRBJ1-5; v_call: TRBV27; clone_size: .; cdr3_nt: TGTGCCAGCAGTTCCTCCCTACAGGGCCAATATAGCAATCAGCCCCAGCATTTT; cdr3_aa: CASSSSLQGQYSNQPQHF
d_call: TRBD1; j_call: TRBJ2-3; v_call: TRBV6-5; clone_size: .; cdr3_nt: TGTGCCAGCAGTTACTCGACAGGGAGAACAGATACGCAGTATTTT; cdr3_aa: CASSYSTGRTDTQYF
d_call: .; j_call: TRBJ2-2; v_call: TRBV19; clone_size: .; cdr3_nt: TGTGCCAGTAGTTTCGGGGAGAACGCCGGGGAGCTGTTTTTT; cdr3_aa: CASSFGENAGELFF
d_call: TRBD2; j_call: TRBJ2-7; v_call: TRBV7-9; clone_size: .; cdr3_nt: TGTGCCAGCAGCTCCCCGAGACTAGCGGGAGAATACGAGCAGTACTTC; cdr3_aa: CASSSPRLAGEYEQYF
d_call: .; j_call: TRBJ2-6; v_call: TRBV29-1; clone_size: .; cdr3_nt: TGCAGCGTTCGAGACTCTGGGGCCAACGTCCTGACTTTC; cdr3_aa: CSVRDSGANVLTF
d_call: .; j_call: TRBJ2-1; v_call: TRBV5-1; clone_size: .; cdr3_nt: TGCGCCAGCAGCTTGGAAGTCGGCGGGATGCAGTTCTTC; cdr3_aa: CASSLEVGGMQFF
d_call: .; j_call: TRBJ1-3; v_call: TRBV6-5; clone_size: .; cdr3_nt: TGTGCCAGCAGGACCCAGGGCGGTGGAAACACCATATATTTT; cdr3_aa: CASRTQGGGNTIYF
d_call: TRBD2; j_call: TRBJ2-1; v_call: TRBV19; clone_size: .; cdr3_nt: TGTGCCAGTAAGAGAGGGCTAGCGGGAGCAAATGAGCAGTTCTTC; cdr3_aa: CASKRGLAGANEQFF
d_call: .; j_call: TRBJ1-2; v_call: TRBV20-1; clone_size: .; cdr3_nt: TGCAGTGCTAGTGCGGGATTGGACTATGGCTACACCTTC; cdr3_aa: CSASAGLDYGYTF
d_call: .; j_call: TRBJ1-2; v_call: TRBV23-1; clone_size: .; cdr3_nt: TGCGCCAGCACCACAGGGATCTATGGCTACACCTTC; cdr3_aa: CASTTGIYGYTF
d_call: TRBD2; j_call: TRBJ2-7; v_call: TRBV7-2; clone_size: .; cdr3_nt: TGTGCCAGCAGCTTAGCGCCCTCAGCGGGGAAGCAGTACTTC; cdr3_aa: CASSLAPSAGKQYF
d_call: TRBD1; j_call: TRBJ1-6; v_call: TRBV6-5; clone_size: .; cdr3_nt: TGTGCCAGCAGTTTGACAGGGGGTAAACCCCTCCACTTT; cdr3_aa: CASSLTGGKPLHF
d_call: TRBD2; j_call: TRBJ2-5; v_call: TRBV7-2; clone_size: .; cdr3_nt: TGTGCCAGCAGACAACTAGCGGGGGGCCAAGAGACCCAGTACTTC; cdr3_aa: CASRQLAGGQETQYF